The table lists the clone carrying this TCR beta chain with many counts. Documented time point: sample taken at primary tumor resection. Tumor, nontumor lung or frozen PBMC supplied whole RNA that was sequenced unsorted. A total of around 72 untreated early-stage non-small cell lung cancer patients served as donors. Germline-derived CDR1 and CDR2 are DFQATT and SNEGSKA (reference sequence). The CDR3 totals 14 residues. J gave up 4 bases and V 3 bases, and 6 bases lay outside the gene matches. The data belong to a study of spatial heterogeneity in lung cancer. Overall study context: Sequences of the beta chain were consistently detected in greater numbers than alpha-chain sequences.

All TCR cDNA molecules were individually tagged with a unique molecular identifier. Each CDR3 protein is one row after TCRdb ran MiXCR on the 5' RACE reads. The table lists some 100,000 distinct CDR3 sequences, under 9% of them singletons. V is TRBV20-1 and J is TRBJ2-7; 10 bases agree with TRBD2. The source is a male donor with early-stage non-small cell lung cancer. The source material was PBMCs, sampled at surgery. The chain's CDR3 is CSASAGTSVYEQYF. CDR3 sequence (DNA): TGCAGTGCTAGTGCCGGGACTAGCGTTTACGAGCAGTACTTC.